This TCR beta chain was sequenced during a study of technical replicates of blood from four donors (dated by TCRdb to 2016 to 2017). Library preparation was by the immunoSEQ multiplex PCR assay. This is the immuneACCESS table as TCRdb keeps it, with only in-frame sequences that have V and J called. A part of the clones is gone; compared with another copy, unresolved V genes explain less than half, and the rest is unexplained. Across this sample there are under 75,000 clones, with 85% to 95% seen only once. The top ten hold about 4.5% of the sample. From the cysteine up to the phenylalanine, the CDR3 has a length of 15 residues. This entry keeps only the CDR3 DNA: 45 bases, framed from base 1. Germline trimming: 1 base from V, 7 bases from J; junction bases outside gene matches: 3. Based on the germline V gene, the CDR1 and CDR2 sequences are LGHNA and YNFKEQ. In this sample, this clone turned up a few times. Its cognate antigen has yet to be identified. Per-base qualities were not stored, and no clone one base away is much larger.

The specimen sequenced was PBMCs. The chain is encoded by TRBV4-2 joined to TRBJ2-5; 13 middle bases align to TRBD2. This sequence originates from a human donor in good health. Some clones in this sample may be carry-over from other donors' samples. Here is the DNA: TGTGCCAGCAGCCAAGGGACTAGCGGGGGTTGGACCCAGTACTTC. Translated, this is CASSQGTSGGWTQYF.